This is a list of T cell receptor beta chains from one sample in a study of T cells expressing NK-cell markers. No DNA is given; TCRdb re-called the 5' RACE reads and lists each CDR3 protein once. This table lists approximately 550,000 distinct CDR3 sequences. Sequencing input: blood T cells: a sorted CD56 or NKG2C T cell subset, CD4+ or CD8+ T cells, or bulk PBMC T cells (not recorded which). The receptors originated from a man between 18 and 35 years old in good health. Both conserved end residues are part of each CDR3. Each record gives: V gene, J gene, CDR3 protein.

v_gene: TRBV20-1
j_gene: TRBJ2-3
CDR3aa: CSALRRATGTDTQYF

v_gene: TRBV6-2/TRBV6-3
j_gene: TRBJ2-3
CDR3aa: CASSRTQGSRQYF

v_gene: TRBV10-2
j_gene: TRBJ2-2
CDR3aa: CASSERVLTGELFF

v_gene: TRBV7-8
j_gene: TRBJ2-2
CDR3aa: CASSPRGRGDTGELFF

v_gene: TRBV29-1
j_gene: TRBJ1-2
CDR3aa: CSAPEGSYGYTF

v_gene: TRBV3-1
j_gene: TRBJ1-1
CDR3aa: CASSQRQGRGTEAFF

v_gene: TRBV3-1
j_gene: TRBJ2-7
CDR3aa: CASKLAGGSDEQYF

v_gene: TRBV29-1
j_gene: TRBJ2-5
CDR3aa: CSVDGTMAQYF

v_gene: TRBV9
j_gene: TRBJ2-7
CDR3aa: CASSASSGEVRLEQYF

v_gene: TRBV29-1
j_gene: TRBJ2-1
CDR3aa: CSVDPLFPYNEQFF

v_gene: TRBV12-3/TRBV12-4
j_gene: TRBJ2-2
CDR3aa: CASSADGVGELFF

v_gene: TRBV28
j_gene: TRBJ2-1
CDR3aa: CASSLLGLAGGPYEQFF

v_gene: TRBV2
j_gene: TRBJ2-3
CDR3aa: CASGRLGASDTQYF

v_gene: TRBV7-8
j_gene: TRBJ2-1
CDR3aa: CASSLRRSGRLAEQFF

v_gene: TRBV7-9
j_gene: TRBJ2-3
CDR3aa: CASSFPRSSTDTQYF

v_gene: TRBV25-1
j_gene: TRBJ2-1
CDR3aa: CASANSGRLEYNEQFF

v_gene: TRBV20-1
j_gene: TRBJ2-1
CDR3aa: CSARDRGLAENNEQFF

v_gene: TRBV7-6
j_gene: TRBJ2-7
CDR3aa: CASSHGAGDSSYEQYF

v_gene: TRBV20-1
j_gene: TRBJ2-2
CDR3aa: CSAKAGDGTGELFF

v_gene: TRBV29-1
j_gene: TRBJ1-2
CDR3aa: CSVETGYSYGYTF

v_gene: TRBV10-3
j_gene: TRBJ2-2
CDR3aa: CAISEDLAAMNTGELFF

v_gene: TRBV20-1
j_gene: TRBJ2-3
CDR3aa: CSVAGGPRDTQYF

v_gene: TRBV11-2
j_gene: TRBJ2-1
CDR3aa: CASSGPGVGEQFF

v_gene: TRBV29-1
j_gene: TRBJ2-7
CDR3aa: CSVEGSTGTRVEQYF